This TCR beta chain derives from a study of cytomegalovirus exposure and HLA in healthy donors. Points from the study as a whole: Analyzed later, association rates of TCRs varied across HLA loci, with DRB1 most and HLA-C fewest. Compared with the approximately 680-donor mean, an Asian-associated ancestry cluster reportedly had fewer N-insertions, according to a later analysis.

This CDR3 has 18 amino acids. Germline lookup yields CDR1 MDHEN and CDR2 SYDVKM. Trimming pared 6 bases from V and 3 bases from J, leaving 23 bases between. Worth noting for this clone: Its target is not known.

In the PCR, 60 Vbeta and 13 Jbeta primers were used. Sequencing was performed with immunoSEQ multiplex PCR; in TCRdb, only in-frame clones are kept and a portion is missing. The table includes under 130,000 clones, almost 80% detected once. What was sequenced was PBMCs. The chain joins TRBV28 to TRBJ1-4, with a possible D match to TRBD1 (5 bases). The clonotype originates from a man aged 50 to 59 in good health and CMV-seropositive. The CDR3 DNA follows: TGTGCCAGCAGCCAAACTTTGGGCGGGGGGATATCTAATGAAAAACTGTTTTTT. As protein: CASSQTLGGGISNEKLFF.